The 27 T cell receptor beta chains below were found in one sample sequenced in a study of shared clonotypes between healthy human individuals (dated by TCRdb to the early 2020s). Library method: the immunoSEQ multiplex PCR assay. Here the immuneACCESS table is served through TCRdb, limited to in-frame sequences with V and J called. Missing clones are a known gap in these copies; in checked studies unresolved V genes cover under half, and the rest lacks a known reason. This sample has 190,000 or so clones in its table, and roughly 91% of those were observed once. The ten most abundant clones make up about 0.067% of the sample. Sequences were obtained from naive CD4+ T cells sorted from blood. This specimen's cell subset or site label, per the study, means: CD45RA+ positively selected. These TCRs come from a woman aged 25-40 years in good health.

The chain couples TRBV2 to TRBJ1-5, with D uncertain. The CDR3 has 14 amino acids. V dropped 0 bases and J dropped 5 bases, with 8 bases sitting between them. The germline V gene encodes CDR1 SNHLY and CDR2 FYNNEI. CDR3 in amino acids: CASSEARADQPQHF. CDR3 nucleotide sequence: TGTGCCAGCAGTGAAGCGCGAGCGGATCAGCCCCAGCATTTT.

The V call is TRBV6-4, the J call TRBJ2-3; D gene uncertain. The V and J ends lost 6 bases and 0 bases respectively, with 13 bases between them. Germline values: CDR1 MRHNA, CDR2 SNTAGT. This CDR3 comprises 15 residues. The CDR3 reads CASRTTPTSTDTQYF. The CDR3 bases are TGTGCCAGCAGGACGACACCGACTAGCACAGATACGCAGTATTTT.

This sequence joins TRBV7-9 and TRBJ2-7; TRBD2 might be the D (7 bases). Trimming cost V 1 base and J 6 bases, with 13 bases left between them. This CDR3 region has 14 residues. Germline CDR1 is SEHNR and CDR2 is FQNEAQ (reference sequence). The CDR3 sequence: CASSLGAGEGEQYF. The CDR3 region has the DNA TGTGCCAGCAGCTTAGGGGCAGGGGAGGGCGAGCAGTACTTC.

This clone was seen only a few times. This chain uses TRBV19 with TRBJ2-7, with D perhaps TRBD2 (5 bases). CDR3 length equals 13 residues. The germline V gene encodes CDR1 LNHDA and CDR2 SQIVND (reference sequence). The germline V and J ends were trimmed by 5 bases and 6 bases, with 14 bases remaining between them. DNA for the CDR3: TGTGCCAGTAGTTTGAGGGAGTTAACCGAGCAGTACTTC. As protein: CASSLRELTEQYF.

The rearrangement uses TRBV28 and TRBJ2-1; 9 nucleotides agree with TRBD1. V was pared by 9 bases and J by 3 bases, with 6 bases of the junction left unmatched. Germline V gene lookup returns CDR1 MDHEN and CDR2 SYDVKM. CDR3 length: 14 amino acids. In DNA form, the CDR3 reads TGTGCCAGTCACCGGGACAGGGACTACAATGAGCAGTTCTTC. Residues: CASHRDRDYNEQFF.

Here the CDR3 reads CASSEYWSSYNEQFF. The CDR3 bases are TGTGCCAGCAGTGAATATTGGTCCTCCTACAATGAGCAGTTCTTC. This chain joins TRBV25-1 and TRBJ2-1; D is ambiguous. The V gene's germline CDR1 is MGHDK and CDR2 SYGVNS. Deletions cut 0 bases from V and 0 bases from J, with 6 bases between. The CDR3 runs 15 residues.

This sequence joins TRBV27 and TRBJ2-7, with D perhaps matching TRBD1 or TRBD2 (6 bases each). V gave up 0 bases and J gave up 12 bases, with 15 bases separating them. There are 13 residues in the CDR3. CDR1 is MNHEY, CDR2 SMNVEV, per germline (reference sequence). The CDR3: CASSLSGGRDRYF. The DNA of the CDR3 is TGTGCCAGCAGTTTATCGGGGGGCCGGGATAGGTACTTC.

The CDR3 is CASSLVGENTEAFF. The DNA for the CDR3 is TGCGCCAGCAGCCTGGTGGGCGAGAACACTGAAGCTTTCTTT. This sequence joins TRBV5-1 and TRBJ1-1; D not resolved. Germline lookup yields CDR1 SGHRS and CDR2 YFSETQ. The CDR3 has 14 amino acids. V shed 4 bases and J shed 1 base, with 11 bases lying between them. Based on the CDR3 plus reference TRBV5-1 and TRBJ1-1, the full variable domain is KAGVTQTPRYLIKTRGQQVTLSCSPISGHRSVSWYQQTPGQGLQFLFEYFSETQRNKGNFPGRFSGRQFSNSRSEMNVSTLELGDSALYLCASSLVGENTEAFFGQGTRLTVV.

V is TRBV5-1 and J is TRBJ1-2; D call uncertain. The V end was cut by 0 bases, the J end by 0 bases, with 6 bases between. Germline CDR1 is SGHRS and CDR2 is YFSETQ. This CDR3 has 14 amino acids. The CDR3 protein is CASSLDAANYGYTF. In DNA form, the CDR3 reads TGCGCCAGCAGCTTGGATGCTGCTAACTATGGCTACACCTTC.

This chain connects TRBV21-1 to TRBJ2-3; the table's TRBD2 call for D was not verified on the DNA. TRBV21-1 is reported as a pseudogene. The CDR3 spans 16 residues. CDR3 sequence reads: CASRTRLAGEADTQYF. Here the CDR3 DNA reads TGTGCCAGCAGAACAAGACTAGCAGGAGAGGCAGATACGCAGTATTTT.

This clone came up once. The gene calls are TRBV19 and TRBJ2-5; 9 nucleotides line up with TRBD2. Trimming took 3 bases from V and 3 from J; bases not matched to a gene: 2. Germline assignment: CDR1 LNHDA and CDR2 SQIVND (reference sequence). The CDR3 loop spans 14 amino acids. DNA of the CDR3: TGTGCCAGTAGTATCGGGACTAGCAAAGAGACCCAGTACTTC. Encoded protein: CASSIGTSKETQYF.

The J gene is TRBJ1-2, the V gene TRBV7-9; maybe TRBD1 (6 bases). This CDR3 contains 13 residues. The germline gives CDR1 SEHNR, CDR2 FQNEAQ (reference sequence). The V end was cut by 3 bases, the J end by 8 bases, with 13 bases between. The CDR3 nucleotides read TGTGCCAGCAGCTTCGAACAGGGTAGGGGCTACACCTTC. Encoded protein: CASSFEQGRGYTF.

The chain employs TRBV7-2 and TRBJ2-3; no firm D call. The CDR3 runs to 13 residues. Trimming cost V 6 bases and J 1 base, with 8 bases left between them. Germline V gives CDR1 SGHTA, CDR2 FQGNSA. The DNA of the CDR3 is TGTGCCAGCAGGGGCGGCGGCACAGATACGCAGTATTTT. Its protein product is CASRGGGTDTQYF.

This clone was seen a single time. The chain is built from TRBV6-1 and TRBJ2-3, with 7 nucleotides matching TRBD1. Trimming cost V 8 bases and J 2 bases; bases outside gene matches: 7. This CDR3 has 14 amino acids. Germline lookup yields CDR1 MNHNS and CDR2 SASEGT. The CDR3 here is CASRPGQYTDTQYF. CDR3 sequence (DNA): TGTGCCAGCCGACCGGGACAGTACACAGATACGCAGTATTTT.

This clone was recorded once. The CDR3 DNA follows: TGTGCCAGTAGTACCCCAGGACTAGTATCCCACAATGAGCAGTTCTTC. It yields the protein CASSTPGLVSHNEQFF. V gene TRBV19 combines with J gene TRBJ2-1, with TRBD2 matching 7 bases. The CDR3 is made up of 16 amino acids. CDR1 and CDR2 (germline): LNHDA, SQIVND (reference sequence). The V and J ends lost 4 bases and 5 bases, in that order; junction bases with no gene match: 11.

The V and J genes are TRBV4-2 and TRBJ2-7, with D tentatively TRBD1 or TRBD2 (5 bases each). The CDR3 runs to 15 residues. The germline V gene encodes CDR1 LGHNA and CDR2 YNFKEQ. The V end was cut by 4 bases, the J end by 3 bases, with 16 bases between. The CDR3 bases are TGTGCCAGCAGCCCCCAAGGGGACGCGCACTACGAGCAGTACTTC. It encodes CASSPQGDAHYEQYF.

This chain joins TRBV25-1 and TRBJ2-7; D is uncertain. The germline gives CDR1 MGHDK, CDR2 SYGVNS. The CDR3 has 15 amino acids. V dropped 5 bases and J dropped 5 bases, with 19 bases sitting between them. CDR3 amino acids: CASSPDGRLENEQYF. The CDR3 DNA sequence: TGTGCCAGCAGTCCCGACGGCAGGTTGGAAAACGAGCAGTACTTC.

This clone was found once. The chain has TRBV28 and TRBJ2-5; 10 nucleotides line up with TRBD1. The DNA matches TRBJ2-7 better at its end, which makes the J call doubtful. Germline CDR1 is MDHEN and CDR2 is SYDVKM. The length of the CDR3 is 15 residues. This CDR3 reads CASSLSGTGAYEQYF. The CDR3 DNA is TGTGCCAGCAGTTTATCCGGGACAGGGGCATACGAGCAGTACTTC.

The gene calls are TRBV7-9 and TRBJ1-1; no firm D call. V dropped 5 bases and J dropped 9 bases, with 7 bases sitting between them. The germline gives CDR1 SEHNR, CDR2 FQNEAQ (reference sequence). The CDR3 is made up of 10 amino acids. The CDR3 DNA reads TGTGCCAGCAGCGCAGGCAAAGCTTTCTTT. This gives the protein CASSAGKAFF.

This chain links TRBV5-1 with TRBJ2-7; 10 nucleotides line up with TRBD1. This CDR3 has 16 amino acids. The J segment lost 6 bases and the V segment lost 1 base, leaving 10 bases of the junction unmatched. Germline CDR1 SGHRS, CDR2 YFSETQ. This CDR3 reads CASSLSPDRGVFEQYF. The CDR3 region has the DNA TGCGCCAGCAGCTTGTCCCCGGACAGGGGGGTGTTCGAGCAGTACTTC.

The chain links TRBV6-6 to TRBJ1-2; D remains unclear. Germline-derived CDR1 and CDR2 are MNHNY and SVGAGI (reference sequence). Deletions cut 5 bases from V and 4 bases from J, with 17 bases between. This CDR3 has 15 residues. The DNA of the CDR3 is TGTGCCAGCAGTGATGGACCCCGAGGGAGCTATGGCTACACCTTC. Protein sequence: CASSDGPRGSYGYTF.

V gene TRBV6-6 combines with J gene TRBJ1-1; D might be TRBD1 (6 bases). Trimming stripped 0 bases from V and 4 bases from J, with 12 bases between. The CDR3 totals 15 residues. Germline CDR1 reads MNHNY; CDR2 reads SVGAGI (reference sequence). The CDR3, as DNA: TGTGCCAGCAGTTACTCGGCAGGGGTGGGCACTGAAGCTTTCTTT. Translating it yields CASSYSAGVGTEAFF.

The chain uses TRBV4-2 and TRBJ2-1; no firm D call. V lost 2 bases to trimming and J lost 8 bases, with 19 bases between them. There are 16 residues in the CDR3. Germline assignment: CDR1 LGHNA and CDR2 YNFKEQ. The CDR3 here is CASSQQSSLSGDEQFF. The CDR3 region has the DNA TGTGCCAGCAGCCAACAGAGTAGTCTGAGTGGCGATGAGCAGTTCTTC.

The V and J genes are TRBV28 and TRBJ1-5, with D tentatively TRBD1 (6 bases). Trimming removed 6 bases at V and 6 bases at J, with 18 bases between. Germline V gene sequence: CDR1 MDHEN, CDR2 SYDVKM. This CDR3 region has 15 residues. The CDR3 nucleotides are TGTGCCAGCAGCGACGGACAGCGATCCAGTCAGCCCCAGCATTTT. Translated: CASSDGQRSSQPQHF.

V usage is TRBV14 and J usage is TRBJ2-7; unclear D gene. The CDR3 has 13 amino acids. CDR1 and CDR2 from the germline V gene are SGHDN and FVKESK. Trimming left V 6 bases short and J 6 bases short, with 15 bases between. This chain's CDR3 is CASRLSPSFEQYF. The CDR3 DNA follows: TGTGCCAGCAGACTCTCGCCGAGTTTCGAGCAGTACTTC.

The chain has TRBV27 and TRBJ2-1; the match to TRBD2 covers 7 bases. V lost 3 bases, J lost 10 bases, and 12 bases stayed unmatched. Germline loops: CDR1 MNHEY, CDR2 SMNVEV (reference sequence). This CDR3 is 15 amino acids long. The CDR3 region is CASSFWGRERREQFF. The CDR3 DNA sequence: TGTGCCAGCAGTTTTTGGGGGAGGGAGAGACGGGAGCAGTTCTTC.

This sequence joins TRBV27 and TRBJ1-6; 7 positions agree with TRBD1. V lost 5 bases, J lost 7 bases, and 14 bases stayed unmatched. This CDR3 spans 17 amino acids. Germline CDR1 is MNHEY and CDR2 is SMNVEV (reference sequence). CDR3 residues: CASSRLTGLKANSPLHF. Here the CDR3 DNA reads TGTGCCAGCAGTCGCCTGACAGGGCTCAAAGCGAATTCACCCCTCCACTTT.